This T cell receptor (beta chain) was sequenced for a study of cytomegalovirus exposure and HLA in healthy donors. Looking at the study overall: Within an early data release were about 85 million unique TCRs drawn from HLA-typed donors. Study findings and constraints: Later analysis associated a missense DCLRE1C variant with TCR beta V- and J-gene trimming. Testing in vitro showed a few CMV-associated chains specific for CMV antigens.

Nominal health characterized the donors when sampled, though unrecorded immune exposures were likely. PCR primers comprised 60 Vbeta and 13 Jbeta primers. Some clones are missing from TCRdb's copy, which holds only in-frame ones; the method was immunoSEQ multiplex PCR. The sample gives fewer than 250,000 clones, about 76% of which show up once; roughly 1.5% is in the top ten. As concerns this clone: Its specificity is unknown.

The CDR3 runs to 11 residues. Trimming pared 7 bases from V and 1 base from J, leaving 4 bases between. Per the germline V gene, CDR1 is LNHDA and CDR2 is SQIVND (reference sequence). Sequenced sample: PBMCs. The chain employs TRBV19 and TRBJ1-1; D is ambiguous. The sequence was collected from a woman in her forties or fifties in good health and CMV-seronegative. CDR3 bases: TGTGCCAGTACCAGGAACACTGAAGCTTTCTTT. The encoded protein is CASTRNTEAFF.